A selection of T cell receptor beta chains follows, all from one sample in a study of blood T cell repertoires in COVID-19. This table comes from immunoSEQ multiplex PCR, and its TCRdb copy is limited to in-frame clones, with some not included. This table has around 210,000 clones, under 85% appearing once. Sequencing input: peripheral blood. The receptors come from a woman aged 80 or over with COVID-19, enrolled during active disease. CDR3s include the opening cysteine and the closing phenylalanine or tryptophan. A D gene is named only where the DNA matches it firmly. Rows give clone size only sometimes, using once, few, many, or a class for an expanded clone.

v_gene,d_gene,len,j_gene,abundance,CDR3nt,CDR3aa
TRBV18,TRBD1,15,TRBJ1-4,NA,TGTGCCAGCTCACCACCAGGGACAGGGCCGGAAAAACTGTTTTTT,CASSPPGTGPEKLFF
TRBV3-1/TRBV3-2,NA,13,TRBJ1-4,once,TGTGCCAGCAGCCAAGGGGGCAGGGCGAAACTGTTTTTT,CASSQGGRAKLFF
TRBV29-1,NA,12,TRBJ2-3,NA,TGCAGCGCTGGGAGAAGCACAGATACGCAGTATTTT,CSAGRSTDTQYF
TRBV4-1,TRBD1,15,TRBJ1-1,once,TGCGCCAGCCGTCCGGGACAGGGTTTCGTGGCTGAAGCTTTCTTT,CASRPGQGFVAEAFF
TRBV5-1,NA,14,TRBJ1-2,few,TGCGCCAGCAGCTTGGACAGTCCTAACTATGGCTACACCTTC,CASSLDSPNYGYTF
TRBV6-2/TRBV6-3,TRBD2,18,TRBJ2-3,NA,TGTGCCAGCAGTTCCTACCGGACTAGCGGGGACTTCACAGATACGCAGTATTTT,CASSSYRTSGDFTDTQYF
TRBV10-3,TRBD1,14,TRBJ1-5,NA,TGTGCCATCAGGCTCGGACAGGGTAATCAGCCCCAGCATTTT,CAIRLGQGNQPQHF
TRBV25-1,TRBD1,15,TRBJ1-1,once,TGTGCCAGCAGTATATGGGGACAGAATCATGGTGAAGCTTTCTTT,CASSIWGQNHGEAFF
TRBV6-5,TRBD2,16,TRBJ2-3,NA,TGTGCCAGCAGTTACTCCCCGGGACTAGCTTCAGATACGCAGTATTTT,CASSYSPGLASDTQYF
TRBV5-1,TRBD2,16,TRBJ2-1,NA,TGCGCCAGCAGTCTAGCTGACAGCGGGGGGTACAATGAGCAGTTCTTC,CASSLADSGGYNEQFF
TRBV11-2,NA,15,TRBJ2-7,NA,TGTGCCAGCAGCTTAGGGAGGGCGGGGAGCTACGAGCAGTACTTC,CASSLGRAGSYEQYF
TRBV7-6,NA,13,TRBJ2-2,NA,TGTGCCAGCAGCAGCACTAACACCGGGGAGCTGTTTTTT,CASSSTNTGELFF
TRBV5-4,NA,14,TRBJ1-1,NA,TGTGCCAGCAGCAAGGCCGGGACACAAACTGAAGCTTTCTTT,CASSKAGTQTEAFF
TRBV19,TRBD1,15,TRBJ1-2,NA,TGTGCCAGTAGTCGACGGACAGGGGGGTATTATGGCTACACCTTC,CASSRRTGGYYGYTF
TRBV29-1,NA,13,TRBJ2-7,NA,TGCAGCGTCGCCCCGGATGGGTCGAGGTTACCGTACTTC,CSVAPDGSRLPYF
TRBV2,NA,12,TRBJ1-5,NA,TGTGCCAGCAGTGATTACACTCAGCCCCAGCATTTT,CASSDYTQPQHF
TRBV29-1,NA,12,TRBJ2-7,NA,TGCAGCGGGGGGGACACGTACTACGAGCAGTACTTC,CSGGDTYYEQYF
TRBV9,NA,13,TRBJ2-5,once,TGTGCCAGCAGCACGTCTCCAGGGGAGACCCAGTACTTC,CASSTSPGETQYF